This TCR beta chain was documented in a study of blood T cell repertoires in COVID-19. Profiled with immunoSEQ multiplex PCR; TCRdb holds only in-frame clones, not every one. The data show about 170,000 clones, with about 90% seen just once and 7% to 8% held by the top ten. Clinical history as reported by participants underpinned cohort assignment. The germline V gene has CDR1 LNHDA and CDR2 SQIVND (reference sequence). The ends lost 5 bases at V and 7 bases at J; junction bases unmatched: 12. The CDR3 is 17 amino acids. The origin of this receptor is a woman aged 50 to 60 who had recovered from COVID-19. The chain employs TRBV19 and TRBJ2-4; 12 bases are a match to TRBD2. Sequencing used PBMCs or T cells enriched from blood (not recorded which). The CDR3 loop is CASSSRTSGVVGNIQYF. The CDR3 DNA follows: TGTGCCAGTAGTTCTAGGACTAGCGGGGTCGTAGGGAACATTCAGTACTTC.